Listed below are T cell receptor beta chains from one sample, sequenced in a study of blood T cells in healthy people across ages. From the 5' RACE reads, TCRdb called clonotypes with MiXCR, one entry per CDR3 protein. This sample has about 670,000 distinct CDR3 sequences; roughly 41% occur once, and the top ten carry around 30%. Sequenced material: blood. These receptor sequences come from a man aged 80 or over in good health. Both conserved end residues are trimmed from each CDR3. The D gene is left open where the match is weak.

>TRBJ2-2|TRBV29-1|10|NA
SVIANTGELF
>TRBJ2-3|TRBV29-1|12|NA
SVETGSSPDTQY
>TRBJ1-2|TRBV18|12|NA
ASPPTPSNYGYT
>TRBJ2-5|TRBV5-8|13|TRBD2
ASRRLAGGGETQY
>NA|TRBV12-3/TRBV12-4|11|TRBD1
ASSFLWTGEQY
>TRBJ2-1|TRBV15|15|TRBD2
ATSQTRASGRVDEQF
>TRBJ2-3|TRBV11-2|14|TRBD2
ASSKLAGISTDTQY
>TRBJ2-6|TRBV20-1|14|NA
SARFRAKSGANVLT
>TRBJ2-7|TRBV7-2|12|NA
ASKLGGMAYEQY
>TRBJ2-7|TRBV7-9|10|NA
ASSLNMREQY
>TRBJ2-4|TRBV11-1|13|TRBD1
ASSRRDRGMYEQY
>TRBJ2-1|TRBV12-3/TRBV12-4|12|TRBD1
ASSFGTAGDEQF
>TRBJ2-2|TRBV12-5|12|NA
ASGLGRGTGELF
>TRBJ2-3|TRBV10-3|15|NA
AISELGPRRSTDTQY
>TRBJ2-7|TRBV7-2|13|TRBD2
ASSLAGGTSYEQY
>TRBJ2-1|TRBV7-9|12|TRBD2
ASRGLAGEHEQF
>TRBJ2-1|TRBV5-1|13|TRBD1
ASSSEDRGTREQF
>TRBJ1-1|TRBV24-1|11|NA
ATSEGPNTEAF
>TRBJ1-5|TRBV30|12|NA
AWSTNTGTWPQH
>TRBJ2-7|TRBV4-1|13|TRBD1
ASSQTGTAAYEQY
>TRBJ1-6|TRBV7-2|13|NA
ASSLVGGTNSPLH
>TRBJ2-1|TRBV9|15|NA
ASSVACWRSAYNEQF